This TCR beta chain was captured in a study of OX40 agonist ivuxolimab in advanced cancers. TCRdb's table, derived via immunoSEQ multiplex PCR, lists solely in-frame clones and lacks some. The sample lists tens of thousands of clones, around 93% occurring once. Autoimmune disease history or systemic immunosuppression led to patient exclusion. Findings and caveats of the study: Among the lowest levels of clonal expansion were found in partial responders at 0.1-3.0 mg/kg. Clonal expansion was seen in CD4+ and CD8+ blood T cells by week 6 at 0.1 to 3.0 mg/kg.

A remark on this clone: The antigen remains unidentified.

This TCR was sampled from an adult with an advanced solid tumor such as melanoma, head and neck, liver or kidney cancer. The sequences come from CD4+ or CD8+ T cells sorted from blood, collected in a trial of the OX40 agonist ivuxolimab.

This CDR3 is CASSRGLAGVDEQFF. CDR3 in DNA: TGCGCCAGCAGTCGTGGACTAGCGGGAGTAGATGAGCAGTTCTTC. V gene TRBV10-1 combines with J gene TRBJ2-1, with TRBD2 matching 13 bases. The CDR3 is 15 amino acids. Trimming cost V 5 bases and J 8 bases; bases outside gene matches: 6. CDR1 is WNHNN, CDR2 SYGVQD, per germline (reference sequence).